This T cell receptor beta chain came from a study of T-cell memory formation after mild COVID-19 (TCRdb year 2021). Study-wide context: Most TCR sequence clusters were specific to one of the two donors. The cohort comprised two young, previously healthy adult volunteers, one female and one male. T-cell clones expanding and contracting after mild COVID-19 in two donors were tracked by longitudinal TCRalpha and TCRbeta repertoire sequencing.

Study-level results and caveats: Balanced CD4/CD8 phenotypes were observed for clones contracting from day 15 to 85, whereas a bias towards CD4+ was observed for a second wave of clones expanding from day 15 to 37. The detection of some responding clones in pre-infection memory suggests that pre-existing cross-reactive memory T cells joined the SARS-CoV-2 response. Contracting CD4+ clones appeared mostly in the CM and EM memory subsets, whereas CD8+ clones were enriched in EMRA. Only a couple of mild cases were covered by the study, and larger cohorts that include severe cases with pre-infection samples were considered necessary. The second-wave clones that peaked on day 37 were not confirmed to be SARS-CoV-2 specific.

This clonotype was observed many times. The specificity of this receptor is unknown. No clone much larger than this one lies a single base away; base qualities are absent. CDR1 and CDR2, looked up from the germline V gene (reference sequence), are LGHDT and YNNKEL. From cysteine to phenylalanine, the CDR3 is 13 amino acids long. The CDR3 DNA has 39 bases and is translated from base 1. Trimming removed 4 bases from V and 0 bases from J, leaving 6 bases between the germline ends. Sequencing used an Illumina NovaSeq 6000. TCRalpha and TCRbeta cDNA libraries were built by 5'RACE with constant-segment primers, adding sample barcodes and unique molecular identifiers. Trizol reagent was used to extract RNA from every sample. The libraries were amplified in two PCR steps, and the second step added a second sample barcode and Illumina TruSeq adapters. Sequencing of libraries was performed on an Illumina NovaSeq with 2 x 150 bp paired-end reads. The paper's processing steps were these. Reads were demultiplexed and collapsed into UMI-guided consensus sequences with migec v1.2.7. With mixcr v2.1.11, UMI consensuses were aligned to TRA and TRB V and J templates and assembled into clonotypes. Clonotypes were classified as expanded or contracted when called significant by both edgeR and NoisET, with noise models trained on biological replicates. For edgeR calls, the thresholds were a false discovery rate-adjusted p below 0.01 and a log2 fold-change of 1. As an exploratory analysis of dynamics, PCA with hierarchical clustering was applied to max-normalized trajectories of the 1000 most abundant clonotypes. Separately sequenced CD4+ and CD8+ repertoires were used to assign a CD4 or CD8 phenotype to each responding clone. The raw public reads went through TCRdb reprocessing: fastp at Q25, MiXCR clone calling, in-frame beta chains kept. Identical CDR3 protein sequences are pooled into one entry, listed with their most common genes and DNA. TCRdb assigned the V and J calls; the authors' analysis was not used. Present in this sample are some 160,000 distinct CDR3 sequences, 10% to 15% of which were seen just once. About 3.3% of the sample is taken by the ten largest.

PBMCs were isolated by Ficoll-Paque density gradient centrifugation. Sequencing was performed on PBMCs or a T cell subset sorted from them (not recorded which). The source of this sequence is a young man who had mild COVID-19 (a few samples of this study predate the infection). The sample titles of this study are shuffled in the database, so cell type and time point are left out; the donor was told from shared clones. Here the chain combines TRBV3-1 and TRBJ2-5, with no confident D gene call. The bases read TGTGCCAGCAGCCGGTCCGACCAAGAGACCCAGTACTTC. Translated, it gives CASSRSDQETQYF.